This record concerns one T cell receptor beta chain sequence. Its antigen is unidentified. This PCR relied on a set of 60 Vbeta primers and 13 Jbeta primers. Assay used: immunoSEQ multiplex PCR; TCRdb lists only in-frame clones, some missing. The top ten clones hold about an eighth of a sample with 84,000 or so clones, more than 60% of them seen once. These data originate in a study of cytomegalovirus exposure and HLA in healthy donors. Study results and caveats: In a later analysis, common viral pathogens appeared linked to several of the most significant clusters.

Trimming took 2 bases from V and 6 from J; bases not matched to a gene: 8. Germline CDR1 KGHSH, CDR2 LQKENI. This CDR3 comprises 16 residues. The rearrangement links TRBV18 to TRBJ2-2, with 8 bases fitting TRBD1. Sequenced sample: PBMCs. The sequence came from a human donor in good health. For the CDR3, the DNA is TGTGCCAGCTCACCAAGCGGACAGGGTGGCGCCGGGGAGCTGTTTTTT. Its translation: CASSPSGQGGAGELFF.